This TCR beta chain stems from a study of radiotherapy plus CTLA-4 blockade in lung cancer. The study's findings and limits: Researchers report tumor-derived TCR clones expanding in blood after radiotherapy plus ipilimumab. Dynamics of early blood T cell clones, together with interferon-beta, were reportedly the best predictors of response.

There are 18 residues in the CDR3. V was clipped by 3 bases and J by 4 bases, with 24 bases between them. Germline CDR1 SEHNR, CDR2 FQNEAQ (reference sequence). For this clone: Its antigen remains unknown.

Some clones are missing from TCRdb's copy, which holds only in-frame ones; the method was immunoSEQ multiplex PCR. The table has about 43,000 clones, 55% to 80% seen once. Patients in the study, people with chemo-refractory metastatic non-small-cell lung cancer, received focal radiation plus ipilimumab CTLA-4 blockade. This TCR derives from a human donor with non-small cell lung cancer who had a partial response to radiotherapy plus ipilimumab. The source was peripheral blood, collected from a patient treated with radiotherapy plus ipilimumab. The genes are TRBV7-9 and TRBJ1-2, with D perhaps matching TRBD1 (6 bases). The CDR3 coding sequence is TGTGCCAGCAGCTTTATGCAGGGGTATGGAAAGGGTCTCTATGGCTACACCTTC. Translation gives CASSFMQGYGKGLYGYTF.